These 27 T cell receptor beta chains were all obtained from the same sample, sequenced in a study of early T cells in non-severe SARS-CoV-2 infection (dated by TCRdb to about 2021). Libraries came from 5' RACE. The instrument given in TCRdb is NextSeq 500. The public reads were reprocessed in TCRdb via fastp at Q25 and MiXCR, keeping in-frame beta chains. Rows merge per CDR3 protein into single entries with the most common DNA and genes. Within this sample are some 55,000 distinct CDR3 sequences, with 10% to 15% of them counted one time only. The biggest ten clones account for about 3.1% of the sample. Sequencing used whole blood. The receptors originated from an adult who was a healthcare worker with PCR-confirmed SARS-CoV-2 infection or an uninfected control (not recorded which).

This clonotype has a handful of counts. The chain joins TRBV9 to TRBJ2-3; D might be TRBD1 or TRBD2, each matching 5 bases. Germline V gene lookup returns CDR1 SGDLS and CDR2 YYNGEE. Trimming took off 0 bases at V and 1 base at J, with 9 bases between the two ends. The CDR3 runs to 15 residues. This CDR3 reads CASSVAGRGTDTQYF. CDR3 in DNA: TGTGCCAGCAGCGTAGCGGGGCGAGGCACAGATACGCAGTATTTT.

Ten or more counts support this clonotype. The V call is TRBV6-6, the J call TRBJ1-1; D not resolved. Germline V gene sequence: CDR1 MNHNY, CDR2 SVGAGI (reference sequence). Trimming removed 6 bases at V and 4 bases at J, with 6 bases between. The CDR3 loop spans 11 amino acids. CDR3 sequence reads: CASSGGTEAFF. CDR3 DNA: TGTGCCAGCAGCGGAGGCACTGAAGCTTTCTTT.

This clonotype has ten or more counts. This chain joins TRBV15 and TRBJ1-2, with D possibly being TRBD1 (6 bases). The CDR3 covers 15 residues. Germline V gene data show CDR1 as LNHNV and CDR2 as YYDKDF (reference sequence). With 1 base removed from V and 2 bases from J, the gap between germline ends came to 11 bases. The CDR3 DNA is TGTGCCACCAGCAGAGTATACAGGGACAACTATGGCTACACCTTC. Amino acid sequence: CATSRVYRDNYGYTF.

This clonotype was seen ten or more times. The chain recombines TRBV6-6 with TRBJ2-3, with 7 bases lining up with TRBD1. This CDR3 has 15 amino acids. Germline V lookup: CDR1 MNHNY, CDR2 SVGAGI (reference sequence). V lost 0 bases and J lost 4; bases outside the gene matches: 4. CDR3 sequence reads: CASSYSTGSPDTQYF. The CDR3 DNA is TGTGCCAGCAGTTACTCGACAGGGTCCCCAGATACGCAGTATTTT.

V usage is TRBV29-1 and J usage is TRBJ2-1; no clear D gene. The germline V and J ends were trimmed by 8 bases and 5 bases, with 16 bases remaining between them. The CDR3 totals 13 residues. CDR1 is SQVTM and CDR2 is ANQGSEA in the germline V gene. CDR3 nucleotides: TGCAGCTCCCCACTGGCGAAGAACAATGAGCAGTTCTTC. Its translation is CSSPLAKNNEQFF.

This clonotype was counted many times. The chain employs TRBV18 and TRBJ2-1; either TRBD1 or TRBD2 may supply D (5 bases each). This CDR3 contains 16 residues. V was shortened by 2 bases and J by 5 bases, with 16 bases between the two germline ends. Per the germline V gene, CDR1 is KGHSH and CDR2 is LQKENI. CDR3 DNA sequence: TGTGCCAGCTCACCAGTAGCCGGGACGGGCCACAATGAGCAGTTCTTC. It is translated as CASSPVAGTGHNEQFF.

This clonotype was counted at least ten times. The chain has TRBV10-3 and TRBJ1-4; D not certain. This CDR3 comprises 15 residues. The V end lost 3 bases, the J end lost 5 bases, and 13 bases lay between the germline ends. Germline values: CDR1 ENHRY, CDR2 SYGVKD. In DNA, the CDR3 is TGTGCCATCAGTGACCCGGCGGGCGGAAATGAAAAACTGTTTTTT. It codes for CAISDPAGGNEKLFF.

This clonotype has only a few counts. The gene calls are TRBV5-8 and TRBJ2-7; tentatively, D is TRBD1 (5 bases). Germline values: CDR1 SGHTS, CDR2 YDEGEE. The CDR3 totals 14 residues. V lost 5 bases and J lost 3, with 15 bases in between. The chain's CDR3 is CASRSRRGFYEQYF. As DNA, the CDR3 is TGTGCCAGCAGGTCCCGAAGGGGCTTCTACGAGCAGTACTTC.

The chain combines TRBV11-3 with TRBJ2-2, with no clear D. V was clipped by 2 bases and J by 4 bases, with 14 bases between them. CDR1 is SGHNT, CDR2 YENEEA, per germline. The length of the CDR3 is 16 residues. The CDR3 reads CASSLKLAYSTGELFF. CDR3 bases: TGTGCCAGCAGCTTAAAACTCGCCTACTCCACCGGGGAGCTGTTTTTT.

V is TRBV25-1 and J is TRBJ1-1; D not certain. Germline CDR1 reads MGHDK; CDR2 reads SYGVNS. Trimming shortened V by 4 bases and J by 5 bases, and 23 bases separated the two germline ends. This CDR3 has 17 residues. DNA of the CDR3: TGTGCCAGCAGTGGCCCCCCAAGGACGGGAGAAGGGACTGAAGCTTTCTTT. It is translated as CASSGPPRTGEGTEAFF.

The gene calls are TRBV12-3 or TRBV12-4 and TRBJ2-2; D unclear. This CDR3 is built from 17 residues. Trimming took 6 bases from V and 4 from J, leaving 21 bases between them. The CDR3 DNA reads TGTGCCAGCAGCTTCTTCTTAGGTGGCGTATTCACCGGGGAGCTGTTTTTT. Translating gives CASSFFLGGVFTGELFF.

This clonotype was seen at least ten times. V is TRBV5-1 and J is TRBJ2-5; D gene uncertain. This CDR3 is 12 amino acids long. The germline V gene has CDR1 SGHRS and CDR2 YFSETQ. Trimming took off 0 bases at V and 2 bases at J, with 2 bases between the two ends. The DNA for the CDR3 is TGCGCCAGCAGCTTGGAACAAGAGACCCAGTACTTC. Translated: CASSLEQETQYF.

CDR3 sequence: CASSRTLSYEQYF. CDR3 nucleotide sequence: TGTGCCAGCAGCCGCACACTCTCCTACGAGCAGTACTTC. This sequence joins TRBV4-2 and TRBJ2-7; D ambiguous. The CDR3 length is 13 residues. CDR1 LGHNA and CDR2 YNFKEQ come from the germline V gene. V gave up 4 bases and J gave up 0 bases, with 7 bases separating them.

This clonotype was seen repeatedly, ten times or more. The chain combines TRBV7-6 with TRBJ2-1; the D gene is possibly TRBD2 (6 bases). The CDR3 runs 17 residues. Trimming removed 1 base at V and 0 bases at J, with 13 bases between. Germline V gene sequence: CDR1 SGHVS, CDR2 FNYEAQ. This CDR3 reads CASSLGASASSYNEQFF. DNA of the CDR3: TGTGCCAGCAGCTTAGGGGCTAGCGCGAGCTCCTACAATGAGCAGTTCTTC. The variable domain in full, completed from reference TRBV7-6 and TRBJ2-1, reads GAGVSQSPRYKVTKRGQDVALRCDPISGHVSLYWYRQALGQGPEFLTYFNYEAQQDKSGLPNDRFSAERPEGSISTLTIQRTEQRDSAMYRCASSLGASASSYNEQFFGPGTRLTVL.

J is TRBJ2-7 and V is TRBV18; D is undetermined. The CDR3 has 12 residues. The germline V gene has CDR1 KGHSH and CDR2 LQKENI. Trimming pared 8 bases from V and 1 base from J, leaving 9 bases between. CDR3 coding DNA: TGTGCCAGCACCGGACGGTCCTACGAGCAGTACTTC. Its translation is CASTGRSYEQYF.

This clonotype was observed many times. The V gene is TRBV24-1, the J gene TRBJ1-5; D remains unclear. The CDR3 contains 16 residues. Between the trimmed V and J ends, which lost 3 bases and 4 bases, there was a span of 15 bases. From germline, CDR1 is KGHDR and CDR2 SFDVKD. The CDR3 protein is CATSDPRDPWNQPQHF. The CDR3 DNA reads TGTGCCACCAGTGATCCACGGGATCCATGGAATCAGCCCCAGCATTTT.

This clonotype was observed at least ten times. V gene TRBV6-5 combines with J gene TRBJ2-7, with 8 bases identical to TRBD1. Germline CDR1 reads MNHEY; CDR2 reads SVGAGI. The V segment lost 0 bases and the J segment 0 bases; nucleotides outside the gene matches: 1. This CDR3 has 15 residues. The CDR3 sequence is CASSYSGQASYEQYF. In DNA, the CDR3 is TGTGCCAGCAGTTACTCGGGACAGGCCTCCTACGAGCAGTACTTC.

This clonotype was counted ten times or more. The genes are TRBV3-1 and TRBJ1-6, with no clear D. This CDR3 region has 16 residues. Germline V gene data show CDR1 as LGHDT and CDR2 as YNNKEL (reference sequence). Trimming removed 1 base at V and 10 bases at J, with 17 bases between. Here the CDR3 DNA reads TGTGCCAGCAGCCAAGTCGCCCGGACCGGTCGCTCACCCCTCCACTTT. It encodes CASSQVARTGRSPLHF. Combining the CDR3 with reference TRBV3-1 and TRBJ1-6 gives the whole variable domain DTAVSQTPKYLVTQMGNDKSIKCEQNLGHDTMYWYKQDSKKFLKIMFSYNNKELIINETVPNRFSPKSPDKAHLNLHINSLELGDSAVYFCASSQVARTGRSPLHFGNGTRLTVT.

This clonotype was detected many times. The genes are TRBV5-6 and TRBJ1-6; no reliable D call. The CDR3 covers 15 residues. Trimming left V 4 bases short and J 5 bases short, with 13 bases between. Germline V gene sequence: CDR1 SGHDT, CDR2 YYEEEE. In DNA form, the CDR3 reads TGTGCCAGCAGCCCCATCGGTAGGGATAATTCACCCCTCCACTTT. Translating gives CASSPIGRDNSPLHF.

This clonotype has at least ten counts. V is TRBV7-6 and J is TRBJ2-2, with 8 bases fitting TRBD2. V lost 7 bases to trimming and J lost 7 bases; unmatched junction nucleotides: 5. The germline CDR1 and CDR2 sequences are SGHVS and FNYEAQ. The CDR3 covers 13 residues. The CDR3 spells CASTGLAGGELFF. As DNA, the CDR3 is TGTGCCAGCACGGGGCTAGCGGGCGGGGAGCTGTTTTTT.

This clonotype was recorded at least ten times. J is TRBJ2-7 and V is TRBV20-1, with 10 bases matching TRBD1. The germline gives CDR1 DFQATT, CDR2 SNEGSKA (reference sequence). J gave up 6 bases and V 1 base, and 6 bases lay outside the gene matches. The CDR3 is made up of 14 amino acids. The CDR3 region is CSARARQGAFEQYF. CDR3 DNA: TGCAGTGCTAGAGCCCGACAGGGGGCGTTCGAGCAGTACTTC.

This clonotype has ten or more counts. The chain joins TRBV18 to TRBJ1-2; 8 bases match TRBD1. Germline V lookup: CDR1 KGHSH, CDR2 LQKENI. CDR3 size: 19 residues. Trimming at V came to 0 bases and at J to 3 bases, leaving 15 bases not matched to a gene. The CDR3 sequence is CASSPPPGTGNRQYYGYTF. The DNA of the CDR3 is TGTGCCAGCTCACCACCCCCCGGGACAGGCAACAGACAGTACTATGGCTACACCTTC.

This clonotype came up a few times. V usage is TRBV29-1 and J usage is TRBJ2-7, with D unresolved. V lost 0 bases and J lost 0, with 6 bases in between. CDR3 length: 13 residues. Germline-derived CDR1 and CDR2 are SQVTM and ANQGSEA. Here the CDR3 reads CSVEDGVSYEQYF. CDR3 DNA: TGCAGCGTTGAAGACGGAGTCTCCTACGAGCAGTACTTC.

V gene TRBV6-5 combines with J gene TRBJ2-5; D perhaps matches TRBD1 (6 bases). Trimming took 6 bases from V and 1 from J, leaving 18 bases between them. Per germline, CDR1 MNHEY and CDR2 SVGAGI. CDR3 length: 16 residues. CDR3 coding DNA: TGTGCCAGCAGCCAGGGGACGGGACGGCCCCAAGAGACCCAGTACTTC. Its protein is CASSQGTGRPQETQYF.

This clonotype was picked up a small number of times. This chain links TRBV3-1 with TRBJ1-1; D not resolved. Germline loops: CDR1 LGHDT, CDR2 YNNKEL (reference sequence). The CDR3 has 13 residues. The V end was cut by 2 bases, the J end by 10 bases, with 14 bases between. The CDR3 DNA is TGTGCCAGCAGCCAATCAGGAGGGCTCGGAGCTTTCTTT. This gives the protein CASSQSGGLGAFF.

This clonotype has at least ten counts. The chain couples TRBV18 to TRBJ1-2; the D gene is possibly TRBD1 (5 bases). The CDR3 extends over 15 amino acids. Deletions cut 0 bases from V and 2 bases from J, with 10 bases between. The germline V gene encodes CDR1 KGHSH and CDR2 LQKENI. DNA of the CDR3: TGTGCCAGCTCACCACCGACAGATTTAAACTATGGCTACACCTTC. It yields the protein CASSPPTDLNYGYTF.

The chain combines TRBV11-2 with TRBJ2-2; TRBD2 might be the D (5 bases). CDR3 length: 16 amino acids. With 5 bases removed from V and 3 bases from J, the gap between germline ends came to 16 bases. In germline, CDR1 is SGHAT, CDR2 FQNNGV. DNA for the CDR3: TGTGCCAGCAGCGAGGGAGCGAGCACCCACACCGGGGAGCTGTTTTTT. Amino acids: CASSEGASTHTGELFF.